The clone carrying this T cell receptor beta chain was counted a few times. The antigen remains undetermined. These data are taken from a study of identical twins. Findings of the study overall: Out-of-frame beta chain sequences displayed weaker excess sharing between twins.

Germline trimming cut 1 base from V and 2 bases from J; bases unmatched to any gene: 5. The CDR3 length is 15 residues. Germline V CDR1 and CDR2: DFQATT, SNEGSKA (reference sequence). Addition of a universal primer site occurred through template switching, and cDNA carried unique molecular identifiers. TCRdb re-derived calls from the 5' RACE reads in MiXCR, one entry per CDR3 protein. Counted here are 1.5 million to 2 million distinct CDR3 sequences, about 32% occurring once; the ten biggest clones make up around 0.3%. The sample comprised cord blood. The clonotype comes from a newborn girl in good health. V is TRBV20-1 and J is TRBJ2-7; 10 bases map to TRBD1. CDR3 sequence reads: CSARGGTGVPYEQYF. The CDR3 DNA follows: TGCAGTGCTAGAGGCGGGACAGGGGTCCCCTACGAGCAGTACTTC.